The 3 T cell receptor beta chains listed next were all sequenced from one sample in a study of shared clonotypes between healthy human individuals. Data came from immunoSEQ multiplex PCR; TCRdb stores just in-frame clones and leaves some out. The table has 100,000 to 120,000 clones, around 73% seen once. The specimen sequenced was memory CD8+ T cells sorted from blood. This sample's subset: CD45RO+ cells pooled with CCR7-negative TemRA cells. Every receptor here comes from a woman under 40 in good health.

The rearrangement uses TRBV4-1 and TRBJ2-5; no clear D. Germline V lookup: CDR1 MGHRA, CDR2 YSYEKL. This CDR3 comprises 15 residues. V was clipped by 4 bases and J by 5 bases, with 17 bases between them. The CDR3 DNA follows: TGCGCCAGCAGCCCCTCAACGAGTTTCTTGGAGACCCAGTACTTC. It specifies CASSPSTSFLETQYF.

The chain is built from TRBV27 and TRBJ2-7, with TRBD2 matching 12 bases. The CDR3 has 15 amino acids. The germline CDR1 and CDR2 sequences are MNHEY and SMNVEV (reference sequence). Trimming removed 6 bases from V and 7 bases from J; junction bases left unmatched: 10. The CDR3 sequence is CASSWRTSGVGEQYF. The CDR3 DNA is TGTGCCAGCAGCTGGCGGACTAGCGGGGTAGGGGAGCAGTACTTC.

This clone was seen a few times. This sequence joins TRBV5-5 and TRBJ2-2; 14 bases agree with TRBD2. The ends lost 0 bases at V and 0 bases at J; junction bases unmatched: 1. The germline V gene has CDR1 SGHKS and CDR2 YYEKEE (reference sequence). The CDR3 runs 18 residues. In DNA form, the CDR3 reads TGTGCCAGCAGCTTGGGACTAGCGGGAGGGACGAACACCGGGGAGCTGTTTTTT. Its translation: CASSLGLAGGTNTGELFF.